This TCR beta chain was found in a study of early T cells in non-severe SARS-CoV-2 infection. The CDR3 runs 14 residues. Per the germline V gene, CDR1 is MDHEN and CDR2 is SYDVKM. A remark on this clonotype: Compared with germline, one end of the junction differs, possibly owing to a read error.

TCRdb analysed the 5' RACE reads with MiXCR anew, one entry per CDR3 protein. The data contain 55,000 to 75,000 distinct CDR3 sequences, roughly 10% of them singletons. The TCR was taken from an adult who was a healthcare worker with PCR-confirmed SARS-CoV-2 infection or an uninfected control (not recorded which). The sequencing used whole blood, collected at baseline. The chain couples TRBV28 to TRBJ1-1; D remains unclear. For the CDR3, the DNA is TGTGTCAGCAGTTTGGAAGGGAGTAGGACTGAAGCTTTCTTT. Amino acid sequence: CVSSLEGSRTEAFF.